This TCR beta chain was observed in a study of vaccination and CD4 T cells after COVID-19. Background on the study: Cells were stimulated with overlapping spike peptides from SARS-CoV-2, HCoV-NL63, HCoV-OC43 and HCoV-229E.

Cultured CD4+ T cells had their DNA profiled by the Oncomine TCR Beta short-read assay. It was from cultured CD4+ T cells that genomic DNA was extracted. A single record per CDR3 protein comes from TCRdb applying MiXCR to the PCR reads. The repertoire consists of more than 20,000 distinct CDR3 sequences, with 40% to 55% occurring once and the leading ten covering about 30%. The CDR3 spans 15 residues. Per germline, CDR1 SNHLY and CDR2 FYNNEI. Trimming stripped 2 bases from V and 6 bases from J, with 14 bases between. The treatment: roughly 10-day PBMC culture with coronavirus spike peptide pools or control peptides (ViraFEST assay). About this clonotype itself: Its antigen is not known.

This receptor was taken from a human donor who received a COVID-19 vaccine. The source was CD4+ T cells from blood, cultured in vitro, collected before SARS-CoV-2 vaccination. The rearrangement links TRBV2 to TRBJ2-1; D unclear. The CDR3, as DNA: TGTGCCAGCAGTGAACAGGTATTCTTACTCAATGAGCAGTTCTTC. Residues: CASSEQVFLLNEQFF.